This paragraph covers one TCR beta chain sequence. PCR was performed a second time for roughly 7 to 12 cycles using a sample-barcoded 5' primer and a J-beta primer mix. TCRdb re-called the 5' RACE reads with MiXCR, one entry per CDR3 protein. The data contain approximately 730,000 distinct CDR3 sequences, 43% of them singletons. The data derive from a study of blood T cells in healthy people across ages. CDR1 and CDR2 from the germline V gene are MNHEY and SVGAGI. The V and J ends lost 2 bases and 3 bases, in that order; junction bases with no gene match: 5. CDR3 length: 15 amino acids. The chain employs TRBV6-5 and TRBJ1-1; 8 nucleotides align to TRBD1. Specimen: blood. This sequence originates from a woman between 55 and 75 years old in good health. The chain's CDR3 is CASSYGQGWDTEAFF. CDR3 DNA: TGTGCCAGCAGTTACGGACAGGGTTGGGACACTGAAGCTTTCTTT.